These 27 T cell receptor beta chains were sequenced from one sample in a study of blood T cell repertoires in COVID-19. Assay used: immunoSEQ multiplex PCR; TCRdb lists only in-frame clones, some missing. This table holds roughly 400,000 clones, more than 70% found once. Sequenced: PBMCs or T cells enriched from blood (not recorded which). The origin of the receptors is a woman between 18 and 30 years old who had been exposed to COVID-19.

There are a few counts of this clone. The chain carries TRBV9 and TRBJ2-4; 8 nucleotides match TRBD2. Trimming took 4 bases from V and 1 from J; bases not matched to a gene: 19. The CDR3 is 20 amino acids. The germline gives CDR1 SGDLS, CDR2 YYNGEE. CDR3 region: CASSPPVKRESRGAKNIQYF. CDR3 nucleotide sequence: TGTGCCAGCAGCCCCCCGGTGAAGCGGGAGAGTCGAGGGGCCAAAAACATTCAGTACTTC.

CDR3 amino acids: CASSFSGEQYF. The CDR3 DNA is TGTGCCAGCAGTTTTTCGGGGGAGCAGTACTTC. This chain joins TRBV28 and TRBJ2-7; possibly TRBD2 for D (5 bases). Per germline, CDR1 MDHEN and CDR2 SYDVKM. The V and J ends lost 3 bases and 7 bases respectively, with 7 bases between them. This CDR3 has 11 amino acids. The full variable domain, in which reference TRBV28 and TRBJ2-7 provide the parts outside the CDR3, is DVKVTQSSRYLVKRTGEKVFLECVQDMDHENMFWYRQDPGLGLRLIYFSYDVKMKEKGDIPEGYSVSREKKERFSLILESASTNQTSMYLCASSFSGEQYFGPGTRLTVT.

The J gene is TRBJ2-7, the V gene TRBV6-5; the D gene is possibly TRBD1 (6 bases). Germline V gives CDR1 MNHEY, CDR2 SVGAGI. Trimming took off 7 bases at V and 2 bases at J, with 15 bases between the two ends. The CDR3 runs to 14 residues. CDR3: CASTRPGEAYEQYF. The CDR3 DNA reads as TGTGCCAGCACGCGTCCAGGGGAAGCCTACGAGCAGTACTTC.

The CDR3, as DNA: TGTGCCAGCAGCCCCACTTGGACCGGGGAGCTGTTTTTT. This sequence encodes CASSPTWTGELFF. V usage is TRBV14 and J usage is TRBJ2-2; no definite D call. Germline loops: CDR1 SGHDN, CDR2 FVKESK. Trimming took off 4 bases at V and 5 bases at J, with 8 bases between the two ends. CDR3 length: 13 residues.

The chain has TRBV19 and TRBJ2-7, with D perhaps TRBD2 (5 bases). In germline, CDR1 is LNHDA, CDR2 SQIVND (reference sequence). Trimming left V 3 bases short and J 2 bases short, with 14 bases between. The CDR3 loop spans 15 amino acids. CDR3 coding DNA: TGTGCCAGTAGTATCTTGAGGGTTGATACCTACGAGCAGTACTTC. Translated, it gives CASSILRVDTYEQYF. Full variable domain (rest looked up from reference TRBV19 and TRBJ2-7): DGGITQSPKYLFRKEGQNVTLSCEQNLNHDAMYWYRQDPGQGLRLIYYSQIVNDFQKGDIAEGYSVSREKKESFPLTVTSAQKNPTAFYLCASSILRVDTYEQYFGPGTRLTVT.

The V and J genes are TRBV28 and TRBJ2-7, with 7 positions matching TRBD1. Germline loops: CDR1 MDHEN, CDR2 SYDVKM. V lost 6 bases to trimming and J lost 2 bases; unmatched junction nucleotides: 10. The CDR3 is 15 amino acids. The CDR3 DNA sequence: TGTGCCAGCAGACTCCAGGGGGTCTCGACCTACGAGCAGTACTTC. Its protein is CASRLQGVSTYEQYF.

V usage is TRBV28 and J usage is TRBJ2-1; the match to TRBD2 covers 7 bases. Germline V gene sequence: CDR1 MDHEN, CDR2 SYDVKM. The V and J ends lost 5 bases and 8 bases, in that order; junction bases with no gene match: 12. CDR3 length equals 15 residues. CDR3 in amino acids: CASSPYGLGEDEQFF. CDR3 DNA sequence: TGTGCCAGCAGTCCATACGGACTAGGGGAGGATGAGCAGTTCTTC.

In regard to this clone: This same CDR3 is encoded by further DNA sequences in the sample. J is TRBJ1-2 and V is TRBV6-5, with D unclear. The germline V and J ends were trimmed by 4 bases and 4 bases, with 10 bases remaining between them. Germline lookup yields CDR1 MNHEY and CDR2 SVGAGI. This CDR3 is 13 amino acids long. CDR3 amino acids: CASSSTAFYGYTF. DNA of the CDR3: TGTGCCAGCAGTTCAACAGCTTTCTATGGCTACACCTTC.

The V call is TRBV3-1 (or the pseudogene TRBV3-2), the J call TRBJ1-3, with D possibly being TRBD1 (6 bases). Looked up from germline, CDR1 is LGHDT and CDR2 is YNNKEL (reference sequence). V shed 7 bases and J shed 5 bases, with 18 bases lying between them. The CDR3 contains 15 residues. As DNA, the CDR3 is TGTGCCAGCACCTCAATGGGGGGGCAAAGAAACACCATATATTTT. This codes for CASTSMGGQRNTIYF.

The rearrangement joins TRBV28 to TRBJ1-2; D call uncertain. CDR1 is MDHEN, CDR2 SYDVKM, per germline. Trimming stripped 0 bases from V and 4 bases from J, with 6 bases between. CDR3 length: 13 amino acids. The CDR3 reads CASSLWAGYGYTF. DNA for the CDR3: TGTGCCAGCAGTTTATGGGCAGGCTATGGCTACACCTTC.

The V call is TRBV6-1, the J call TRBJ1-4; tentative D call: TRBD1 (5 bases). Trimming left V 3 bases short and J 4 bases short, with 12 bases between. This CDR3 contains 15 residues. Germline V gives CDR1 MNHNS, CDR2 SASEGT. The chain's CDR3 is CASSEETAGNEKLFF. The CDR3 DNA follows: TGTGCCAGCAGTGAGGAGACAGCGGGTAATGAAAAACTGTTTTTT.

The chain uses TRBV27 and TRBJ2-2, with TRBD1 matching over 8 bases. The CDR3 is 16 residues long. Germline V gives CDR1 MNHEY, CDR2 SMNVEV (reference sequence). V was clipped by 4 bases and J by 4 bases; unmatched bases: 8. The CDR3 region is CASSSGGTGLTGELFF. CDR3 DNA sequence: TGTGCCAGCAGTTCTGGGGGGACAGGACTCACCGGGGAGCTGTTTTTT.

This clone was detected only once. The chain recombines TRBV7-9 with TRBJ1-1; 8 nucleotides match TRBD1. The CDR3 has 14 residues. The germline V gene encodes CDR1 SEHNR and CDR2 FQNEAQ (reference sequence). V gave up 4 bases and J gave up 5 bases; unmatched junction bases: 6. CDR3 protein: CASSYRQGRTEAFF. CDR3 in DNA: TGTGCCAGCAGCTACAGACAGGGGCGGACTGAAGCTTTCTTT.

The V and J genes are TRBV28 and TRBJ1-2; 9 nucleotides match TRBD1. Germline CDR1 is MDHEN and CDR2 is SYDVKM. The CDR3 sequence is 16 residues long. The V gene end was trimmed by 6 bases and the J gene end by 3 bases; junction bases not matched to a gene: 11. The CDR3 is CASRAMTGGNDYGYTF. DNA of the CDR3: TGTGCCAGCAGAGCGATGACAGGGGGTAATGACTATGGCTACACCTTC.

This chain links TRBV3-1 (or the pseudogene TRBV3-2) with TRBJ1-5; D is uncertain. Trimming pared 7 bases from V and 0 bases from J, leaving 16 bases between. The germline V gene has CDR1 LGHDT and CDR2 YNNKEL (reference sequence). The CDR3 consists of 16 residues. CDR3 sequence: CASTVGRSYSNQPQHF. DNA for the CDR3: TGTGCCAGCACCGTAGGGAGGAGCTATAGCAATCAGCCCCAGCATTTT.

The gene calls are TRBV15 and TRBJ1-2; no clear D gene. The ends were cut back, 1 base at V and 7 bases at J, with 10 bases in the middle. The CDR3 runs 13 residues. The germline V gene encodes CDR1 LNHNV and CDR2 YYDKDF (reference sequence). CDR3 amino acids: CATSRVLGSGYTF. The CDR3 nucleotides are TGTGCCACCAGCAGAGTGCTCGGTAGTGGCTACACCTTC. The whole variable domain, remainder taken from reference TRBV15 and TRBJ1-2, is DAMVIQNPRYQVTQFGKPVTLSCSQTLNHNVMYWYQQKSSQAPKLLFHYYDKDFNNEADTPDNFQSRRPNTSFCFLDIRSPGLGDTAMYLCATSRVLGSGYTFGSGTRLTVV.

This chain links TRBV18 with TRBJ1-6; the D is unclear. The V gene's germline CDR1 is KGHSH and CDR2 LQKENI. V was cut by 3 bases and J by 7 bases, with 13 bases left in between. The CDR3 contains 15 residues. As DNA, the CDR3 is TGTGCCAGCTCACCGGAGAAGCAACTCAATTCACCCCTCCACTTT. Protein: CASSPEKQLNSPLHF.

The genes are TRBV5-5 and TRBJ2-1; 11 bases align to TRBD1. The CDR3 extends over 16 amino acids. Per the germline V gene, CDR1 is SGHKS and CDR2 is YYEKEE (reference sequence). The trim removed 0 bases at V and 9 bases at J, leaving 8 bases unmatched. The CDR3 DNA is TGTGCCAGCAGCTTGGTCTTGGGACAGGGGGGCAGTGAGCAGTTCTTC. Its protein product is CASSLVLGQGGSEQFF.

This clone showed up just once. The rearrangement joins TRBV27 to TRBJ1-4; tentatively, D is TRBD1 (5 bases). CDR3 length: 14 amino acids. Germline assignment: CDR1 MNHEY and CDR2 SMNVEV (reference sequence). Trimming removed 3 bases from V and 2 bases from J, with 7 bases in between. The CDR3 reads CASSFSGTNEKLFF. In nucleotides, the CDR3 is TGTGCCAGCAGTTTTTCAGGGACTAATGAAAAACTGTTTTTT.

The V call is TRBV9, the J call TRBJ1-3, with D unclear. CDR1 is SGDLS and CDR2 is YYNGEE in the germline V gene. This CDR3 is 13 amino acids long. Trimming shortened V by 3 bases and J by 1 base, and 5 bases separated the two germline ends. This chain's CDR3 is CASSAGSGNTIYF. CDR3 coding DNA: TGTGCCAGCAGCGCGGGATCTGGAAACACCATATATTTT. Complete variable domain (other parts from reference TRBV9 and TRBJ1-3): DSGVTQTPKHLITATGQRVTLRCSPRSGDLSVYWYQQSLDQGLQFLIQYYNGEERAKGNILERFSAQQFPDLHSELNLSSLELGDSALYFCASSAGSGNTIYFGEGSWLTVV.

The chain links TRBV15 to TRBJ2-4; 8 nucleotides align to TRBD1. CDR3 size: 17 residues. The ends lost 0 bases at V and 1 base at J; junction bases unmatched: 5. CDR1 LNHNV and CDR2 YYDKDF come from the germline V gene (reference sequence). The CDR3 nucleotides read TGTGCCACCAGCAGAGATCGGACAGGGCTCGCCAAAAACATTCAGTACTTC. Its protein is CATSRDRTGLAKNIQYF.

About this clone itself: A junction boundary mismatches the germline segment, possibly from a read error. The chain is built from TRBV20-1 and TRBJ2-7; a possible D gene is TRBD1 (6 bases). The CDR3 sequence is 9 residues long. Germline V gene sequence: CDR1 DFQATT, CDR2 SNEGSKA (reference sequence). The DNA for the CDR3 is TGCAGTGCTATGGGGGCCCAGACCTTC. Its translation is CSAMGAQTF.

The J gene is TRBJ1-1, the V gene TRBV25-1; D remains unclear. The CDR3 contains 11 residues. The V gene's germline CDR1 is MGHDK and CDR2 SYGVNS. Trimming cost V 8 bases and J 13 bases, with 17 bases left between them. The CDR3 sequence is CASFYNRAGFF. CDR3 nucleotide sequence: TGTGCCAGCTTTTATAACCGGGCGGGTTTCTTT.

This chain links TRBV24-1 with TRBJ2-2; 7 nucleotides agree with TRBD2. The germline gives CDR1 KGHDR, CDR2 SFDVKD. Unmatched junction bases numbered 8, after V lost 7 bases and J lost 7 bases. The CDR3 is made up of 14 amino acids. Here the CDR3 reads CATSPWGGVGELFF. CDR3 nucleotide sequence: TGTGCCACCAGCCCGTGGGGGGGGGTCGGGGAGCTGTTTTTT.

The CDR3 loop reads CASSLPTSGYNEQFF. CDR3 in DNA: TGTGCCAGCAGTTTACCGACTAGCGGGTACAATGAGCAGTTCTTC. The chain links TRBV27 to TRBJ2-1; 10 nucleotides agree with TRBD2. Germline loops: CDR1 MNHEY, CDR2 SMNVEV (reference sequence). V shed 2 bases and J 4 bases; nucleotides not matched to a gene: 2. The CDR3 is 15 residues long.

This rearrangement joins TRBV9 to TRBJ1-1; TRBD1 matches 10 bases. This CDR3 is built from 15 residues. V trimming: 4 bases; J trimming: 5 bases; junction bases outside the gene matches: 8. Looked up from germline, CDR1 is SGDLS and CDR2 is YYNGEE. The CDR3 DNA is TGTGCCAGCAGCTCGAGGACAGGGGGGAGGACTGAAGCTTTCTTT. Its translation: CASSSRTGGRTEAFF.

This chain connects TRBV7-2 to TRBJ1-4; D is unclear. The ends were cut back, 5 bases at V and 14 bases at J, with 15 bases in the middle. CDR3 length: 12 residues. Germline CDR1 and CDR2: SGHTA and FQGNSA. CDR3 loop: CASSTVGSFLFF. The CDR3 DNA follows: TGTGCCAGCAGCACCGTGGGGAGCTTTCTGTTTTTT. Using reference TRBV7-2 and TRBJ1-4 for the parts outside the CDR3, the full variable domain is GAGVSQSPSNKVTEKGKDVELRCDPISGHTALYWYRQSLGQGLEFLIYFQGNSAPDKSGLPSDRFSAERTGGSVSTLTIQRTQQEDSAVYLCASSTVGSFLFFGSGTQLSVL.